This T cell receptor (beta chain) stems from a study of blood T cells in healthy people across ages. Germline CDR1 is KGHDR and CDR2 is SFDVKD. The V end lost 0 bases, the J end lost 13 bases, and 12 bases lay between the germline ends. The CDR3 extends over 13 amino acids. Primers used in a second PCR of roughly 6 to 12 cycles were a sample-barcoded 5' primer and a J-beta primer mix. Via MiXCR, TCRdb re-called the 5' RACE reads, giving one row per CDR3 protein. The sample has roughly 700,000 distinct CDR3 sequences, more than 40% seen once; the top ten hold around 32%. Notes on this clonotype: Its target is unknown.

Study outcomes and limitations: Naive and antigen-experienced cells could not be conclusively compared, given unsorted PBMCs. Expanded clonotype changes were possibly confounded by unknown donor CMV status. Across the age range, TCR beta diversity per million T cells fell in a roughly linear way.

The V gene is TRBV24-1, the J gene TRBJ2-4, with unresolved D. Material: blood. This TCR derives from a woman between 55 and 75 years old in good health. The CDR3 DNA follows: TGTGCCACCAGTGATTTGGCAGCTACGAGGCAGTACTTC. Amino acids: CATSDLAATRQYF.